This is a list of T cell receptor beta chains from one sample in a study of CD8+CD57+ T cells in acquired aplastic anemia. Each CDR3 protein is one row after TCRdb ran MiXCR on the reads. The sample has roughly 280,000 distinct CDR3 sequences; roughly 53% are singletons. What was sequenced was sorted CD4+, CD8+, or CD8+CD57+ T cells (not recorded which) from PBMCs. The source of these receptors is a human donor with aplastic anemia. Both conserved end residues are part of each CDR3. A D gene is named only where the DNA matches it firmly. For some rows the clone size is stated as once, few or many, or as a class when expanded; others skip it.

j_call	v_call	cdr3_length	d_call	clone_size	cdr3_nt	cdr3_aa
TRBJ1-6	TRBV7-2	18	TRBD1	-	TGTGCCAGCAGCTTAGTCACGGGCGGGGGACAGGGTACTTCACCCCTCCACTTT	CASSLVTGGGQGTSPLHF
TRBJ1-5	TRBV29-1	13	-	once	TGCAGCGTTGGTCTGGGGGCGAATCAGTCCCAGCATTTT	CSVGLGANQSQHF
TRBJ2-3	TRBV10-3	16	TRBD2	-	TGTGCCATCAGTGCCAAGACTAGCGGCCTCACAGATACGCAGTATTTT	CAISAKTSGLTDTQYF
TRBJ1-5	TRBV9	14	TRBD1	many	TGTGCCAGCAGCGAAGGGACAGCCAATCAGCCCCAGCATTTT	CASSEGTANQPQHF
TRBJ2-7	TRBV7-9	14	TRBD2	-	TGTGCCAGCAGCTCGGGACGGGGGGAGAGAGAGCAGTACTTC	CASSSGRGEREQYF
TRBJ1-6	TRBV7-8	13	-	-	TGTGCCAGCAGCTCCCTTTATAATTCACCCCTCCACTTT	CASSSLYNSPLHF
TRBJ2-6	TRBV7-2	16	-	-	TGTGCCAGCAGCTTAGCCGCTTCTTCTGGGGCCAACGTCCTGACTTTC	CASSLAASSGANVLTF
TRBJ1-1	TRBV12-3/TRBV12-4	13	TRBD1	-	TGTGCCACCCACCGGGACAGGGGAACTGAAGCTTTCTTT	CATHRDRGTEAFF
TRBJ2-5	TRBV6-1	14	-	many	TGTGCCAGCAGTGAACGCCTCGGAAGGCAGGCCCAGTACTTC	CASSERLGRQAQYF
TRBJ1-6	TRBV5-1	14	TRBD1	few	TGCGCCAGCAGCTCCGGGACAGGGGAGTCACCCCTCCACTTT	CASSSGTGESPLHF
TRBJ1-2	TRBV7-4	14	TRBD1	-	TGTGCCAGCAGCTCTGGGACAGGGGGCGATGGCTACACCTTC	CASSSGTGGDGYTF
TRBJ1-4	TRBV7-9	15	TRBD1	-	TGTGCCAGCAGTGCCGGGACAGGGCATAATGAAAAACTGTTTTTT	CASSAGTGHNEKLFF
TRBJ2-3	TRBV24-1	15	-	-	TGTGCCACCAGTGATTGGGCTGACGGCACAGATACGCAGTATTTT	CATSDWADGTDTQYF
TRBJ2-3	TRBV24-1	14	TRBD2	-	TGTGCCACCAGTGTGGGGACTAGTTCCGATACGCAGTATTTT	CATSVGTSSDTQYF
TRBJ2-5	TRBV4-2	16	-	-	TGTGCCAGCAGCCCTACGTCGGGTAGGGAACAAGAGACCCAGTACTTC	CASSPTSGREQETQYF
TRBJ1-1	TRBV5-8	16	TRBD1	many	TGTGCCAGCAGCTTAGGGACAGGGAACATGAACACTGAAGCTTTCTTT	CASSLGTGNMNTEAFF
TRBJ1-6	TRBV19	14	-	-	TGTGCCAGTAGTATCAACAGGGTGTATTCACCCCTCCACTTT	CASSINRVYSPLHF